This T cell receptor (beta chain) was profiled in a study of cytomegalovirus exposure and HLA in healthy donors. The PCR had 60 Vbeta and 13 Jbeta primers. Generated by immunoSEQ multiplex PCR, the TCRdb table keeps only in-frame clones and is missing some. The sample carries 130,000 or so clones, less than 85% recorded once. The V gene's germline CDR1 is SGHVS and CDR2 FQNEAQ. With V trimmed by 5 bases and J by 5 bases, 5 bases remained unmatched. The CDR3 loop spans 15 amino acids. The chain couples TRBV7-8 to TRBJ1-6, with 8 bases that match TRBD1. The sequence was obtained from a man aged 35 to 55 in good health and CMV-seronegative. Sample: PBMCs. CDR3 sequence (DNA): TGTGCCAGCAGCCCCCAGGGGGCGAATAATTCACCCCTCCACTTT. Amino acids: CASSPQGANNSPLHF.